This T cell receptor beta chain was sequenced during a study of T cell responses to AZD1222 COVID-19 vaccine. Findings of the study overall: The study found Spike-specific TCR breadth and depth rose after two AZD1222 doses. The donors showed a predominance of white British ancestry and of females, with possible underestimation of clonal diversity. Repertoires were sampled only after the peak T cell response.

This CDR3 region has 15 residues. The V gene lost 5 bases and the J gene lost 0 bases, with 13 bases spanning the gap. CDR1 is LNHNV and CDR2 is YYDKDF in the germline V gene (reference sequence). Here immunoSEQ multiplex PCR was the method, and the copy in TCRdb shows in-frame clones only, minus some. The sample contains 65,000 to 75,000 clones, roughly four fifths of which appear only once. This clone was counted once. Antigen unknown. The sample consisted of peripheral blood, taken on day 0 of AZD1222 vaccination. J is TRBJ1-1 and V is TRBV15, with D perhaps matching TRBD1 (5 bases). This TCR came from an adult in good health. CDR3 protein: CATSDGGEMNTEAFF. CDR3 DNA sequence: TGTGCCACCAGCGATGGGGGGGAAATGAACACTGAAGCTTTCTTT.